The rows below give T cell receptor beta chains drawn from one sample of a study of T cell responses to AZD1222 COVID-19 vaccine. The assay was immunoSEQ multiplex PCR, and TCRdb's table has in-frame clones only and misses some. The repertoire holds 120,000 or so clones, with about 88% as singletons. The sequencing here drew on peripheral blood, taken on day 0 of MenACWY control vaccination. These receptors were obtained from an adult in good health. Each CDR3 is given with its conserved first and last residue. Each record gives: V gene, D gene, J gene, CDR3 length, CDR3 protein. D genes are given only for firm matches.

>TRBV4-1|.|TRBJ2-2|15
CASSHSKGDTGELFF
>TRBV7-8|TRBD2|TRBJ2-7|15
CASSPTSGETYEQYF
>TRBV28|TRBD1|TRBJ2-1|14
CASSFTGVNNEQFF
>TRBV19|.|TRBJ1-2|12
CATSRANYGYTF
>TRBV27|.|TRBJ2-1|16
CASRREGDWISWGQFF
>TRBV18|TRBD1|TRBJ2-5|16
CASSPRTGRHQETQYF
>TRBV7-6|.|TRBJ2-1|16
CASSLEARDSYNEQFF
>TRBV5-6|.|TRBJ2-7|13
CASSFRQTYEQYF
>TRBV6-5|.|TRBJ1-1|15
CASSRLSVGYTEAFF
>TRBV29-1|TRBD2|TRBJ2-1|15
CSVGIGTSWLNEQFF
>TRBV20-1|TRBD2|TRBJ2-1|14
CSASVGSGIGEQFF
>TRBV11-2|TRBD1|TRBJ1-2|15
CASSFGTASNYGYTF
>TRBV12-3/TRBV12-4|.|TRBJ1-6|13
CASSWAGESPLHF
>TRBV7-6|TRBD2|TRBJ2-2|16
CASSRRTSLNTGELFF
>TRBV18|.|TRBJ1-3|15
CASSAQGYSGNTIYF
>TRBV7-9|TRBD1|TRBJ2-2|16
CASSLVGRGQTGELFF
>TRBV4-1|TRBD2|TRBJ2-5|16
CASSQISGTGGETQYF
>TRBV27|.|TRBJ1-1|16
CASRGRGTSMNTEAFF
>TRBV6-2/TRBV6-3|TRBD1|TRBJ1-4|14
CASSSGTGREKLFF
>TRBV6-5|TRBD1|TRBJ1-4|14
CASSRQGFVEKLFF
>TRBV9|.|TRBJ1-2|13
CASSATGNYGYTF
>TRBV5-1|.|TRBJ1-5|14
CASSLGLHEQPQHF
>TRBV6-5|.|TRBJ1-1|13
CASRLGSSTEAFF
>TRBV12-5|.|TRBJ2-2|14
CASVGRGWTGELFF
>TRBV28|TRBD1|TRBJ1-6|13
CASGTGNNSPLHF
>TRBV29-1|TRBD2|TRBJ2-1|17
CSVVGVAGTSSYNEQFF
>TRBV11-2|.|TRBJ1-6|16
CASSSPRGAYNSPLHF